This is a list of T cell receptor beta chains from one sample in a study of CD8 T cells in ankylosing spondylitis. Each CDR3 protein gets one entry after TCRdb re-called the 5' RACE reads with MiXCR. The table records about 42,000 distinct CDR3 sequences, less than 3% of them present only once. The sample comprised blood, either unsorted or a sorted T cell fraction (not recorded which). The receptors derive from a male donor with ankylosing spondylitis or in good health (not recorded which). Both conserved end residues are part of each CDR3. D genes are given only for firm matches. Clone size is given for some rows only: seen once, a few or many times, or a class if the clone is expanded.

TRBV9	medium-sized	-	TRBJ1-2	TGTGCCAGCAGCGACGGAGACCGCCCGACCTATGGCTACACCTTC	CASSDGDRPTYGYTF
TRBV9	many	-	TRBJ2-1	TGTGCCAGCAGCGTAGAATTTAGGGCGGGACCTACCCCCAATGAGCAGTTCTTC	CASSVEFRAGPTPNEQFF
TRBV9	many	TRBD1	TRBJ1-5	TGTGCCAGCAGCCAAGGACAGGCTAGCAATCAGCCCCAGCATTTT	CASSQGQASNQPQHF
TRBV27	many	-	TRBJ2-7	TGTGCCAGCCTGGTGGAACAGGGCGTTCCCGAGCAGTACTTC	CASLVEQGVPEQYF
TRBV9	many	-	TRBJ2-1	TGTGCCAGCAGCGTGGACGACGGTGAGCAGTTCTTC	CASSVDDGEQFF
TRBV9	many	-	TRBJ2-2	TGTGCCAGCAGCCCCGTGGGGGCGGCGAACACCGGGGAGCTGTTTTTT	CASSPVGAANTGELFF
TRBV9	many	TRBD2	TRBJ2-7	TGTGCCAGCAGCACTAGCGACTACGAGCAGTACTTC	CASSTSDYEQYF
TRBV9	-	TRBD1	TRBJ2-5	TGTGCCAGCAGCCAGACAGGGTCGGAGACCCAGTACTTC	CASSQTGSETQYF
TRBV9	many	-	TRBJ2-3	TGTGCCAGCAGCCTACGGGGATATACGCAGTATTTT	CASSLRGYTQYF
TRBV6-4	many	-	TRBJ2-5	TGTGCCAGCCCTGTGGGGGCTCCGTCTCACCAAGAGACCCAGTACTTC	CASPVGAPSHQETQYF
TRBV9	many	-	TRBJ2-6	TGTGCCAGCACGTTCGCGGGAAGCTCTGGGGCCAACGTCCTGACTTTC	CASTFAGSSGANVLTF